What follows describes a single T cell receptor beta chain. Data came from immunoSEQ multiplex PCR; TCRdb stores just in-frame clones and leaves some out. The sample holds about 1 million clones, about 75% seen once. The sample is drawn from a study of shared clonotypes between healthy human individuals. The CDR3 covers 12 residues. Trimming took off 6 bases at V and 8 bases at J, with 13 bases between the two ends. CDR1 is MDHEN and CDR2 is SYDVKM in the germline V gene. The chain couples TRBV28 to TRBJ1-1; possible D gene TRBD1, 5 bases. The TCR sequence derives from a man aged 18 to 35 in good health. Sequenced material: memory CD4+ T cells sorted from blood. Stated subset: CD45RA-negative fraction. CDR3 loop: CASSTGPSEAFF. In nucleotides, the CDR3 is TGTGCCAGCAGCACGGGACCCTCGGAAGCTTTCTTT.